The 28 T cell receptor beta chains presented below share a single source sample, sequenced in a study of blood T cell repertoires in COVID-19. The protocol was immunoSEQ multiplex PCR, while the TCRdb copy is restricted to in-frame clones and leaves out a portion. This table holds roughly 150,000 clones, approximately 91% found once. The sequenced sample was peripheral blood. These receptor sequences come from a man aged 18 to 30 with COVID-19, enrolled during active disease.

In this sample, this clone turned up once. V usage is TRBV6-5 and J usage is TRBJ2-1; the D gene is possibly TRBD1 (6 bases). The CDR3 length is 12 residues. V dropped 5 bases and J dropped 9 bases, with 11 bases sitting between them. Germline V gives CDR1 MNHEY, CDR2 SVGAGI. CDR3 nucleotides: TGTGCCAGCAGTAACAGGGATCTTGAGCAGTTCTTC. Translating gives CASSNRDLEQFF.

The chain carries TRBV11-2 and TRBJ2-7; D possibly corresponds to TRBD2 (5 bases). This CDR3 spans 13 amino acids. Per germline, CDR1 SGHAT and CDR2 FQNNGV. Deletions cut 5 bases from V and 4 bases from J, with 12 bases between. CDR3 sequence reads: CASSGGWDYEQYF. The DNA for the CDR3 is TGTGCCAGCAGCGGAGGCTGGGATTACGAGCAGTACTTC.

The V call is TRBV19, the J call TRBJ2-1, with TRBD2 identical over 8 bases. CDR1 and CDR2 from the germline V gene are LNHDA and SQIVND (reference sequence). CDR3 length: 15 amino acids. V trimming: 6 bases; J trimming: 2 bases; junction bases outside the gene matches: 6. Written as DNA, the CDR3 is TGTGCCAGTAGGCGTACTAGCGGTCCCTACAATGAGCAGTTCTTC. Translated: CASRRTSGPYNEQFF.

The chain carries TRBV7-2 and TRBJ2-3, with 9 bases that match TRBD2. The CDR3 is made up of 17 amino acids. Germline CDR1 SGHTA, CDR2 FQGNSA. V shed 0 bases, J shed 0 bases, and the junction held 4 bases outside the gene matches. Here the CDR3 DNA reads TGTGCCAGCAGCTTAGCATCTAGCGGGGTGAGCACAGATACGCAGTATTTT. Its protein product is CASSLASSGVSTDTQYF.

This rearrangement joins TRBV21-1 to TRBJ2-7; the table's D call, TRBD2, has no DNA check behind it. TRBV21-1 is annotated as a pseudogene. This CDR3 has 14 residues. CDR3 DNA: TGTGCCAGCAGCCACCCTGAGAAGTCTTACGAGCAGTACTTC. Amino acids: CASSHPEKSYEQYF.

The chain recombines TRBV27 with TRBJ1-2, with 10 bases identical to TRBD1. The CDR3 is 13 amino acids. Trimming took 6 bases from V and 7 from J; bases not matched to a gene: 5. Germline V gene lookup returns CDR1 MNHEY and CDR2 SMNVEV (reference sequence). CDR3 loop: CASSRDRGGGYTF. The CDR3 DNA reads TGTGCCAGCAGCCGGGACAGGGGAGGTGGCTACACCTTC.

The rearrangement uses TRBV9 and TRBJ2-5; the match to TRBD2 covers 16 bases. Germline assignment: CDR1 SGDLS and CDR2 YYNGEE. This CDR3 is 19 amino acids long. V gave up 4 bases and J gave up 2 bases; unmatched junction bases: 11. CDR3 residues: CASSQGTSGRALIQETQYF. The CDR3 DNA reads TGTGCCAGCAGCCAAGGGACTAGCGGGAGGGCCTTAATTCAAGAGACCCAGTACTTC. The whole variable domain, filled in from reference TRBV9 and TRBJ2-5, reads DSGVTQTPKHLITATGQRVTLRCSPRSGDLSVYWYQQSLDQGLQFLIQYYNGEERAKGNILERFSAQQFPDLHSELNLSSLELGDSALYFCASSQGTSGRALIQETQYFGPGTRLLVL.

V gene TRBV12-3 or TRBV12-4 combines with J gene TRBJ1-5; D call uncertain. This CDR3 comprises 12 residues. Trimming removed 3 bases from V and 6 bases from J, with 6 bases in between. CDR3 sequence: CASSFLSQPQHF. CDR3 bases: TGTGCCAGCAGTTTTCTTAGTCAGCCCCAGCATTTT.

This chain links TRBV5-4 with TRBJ2-3; D might be TRBD2 (5 bases). This CDR3 has 15 amino acids. The V end was cut by 4 bases, the J end by 5 bases, with 17 bases between. Germline lookup yields CDR1 SGHNT and CDR2 YYREEE (reference sequence). CDR3: CASSRRLASGDTQYF. The CDR3 DNA reads as TGTGCCAGCAGCCGGAGGTTAGCATCAGGAGATACGCAGTATTTT.

The rearrangement links TRBV5-4 to TRBJ1-4, with D perhaps matching TRBD1 (5 bases). The V gene's germline CDR1 is SGHNT and CDR2 YYREEE (reference sequence). With 0 bases removed from V and 6 bases from J, the gap between germline ends came to 6 bases. The CDR3 totals 13 residues. The CDR3 protein is CASSLGGDEKLFF. The CDR3 DNA reads as TGTGCCAGCAGCTTGGGGGGGGATGAAAAACTGTTTTTT.

The rearrangement links TRBV9 to TRBJ2-1; 9 bases match TRBD2. CDR1 and CDR2 from the germline V gene are SGDLS and YYNGEE. This CDR3 contains 15 residues. The V segment lost 4 bases and the J segment 7 bases; nucleotides outside the gene matches: 9. In DNA form, the CDR3 reads TGTGCCAGCAGCATCAATAGCGGGAGAGGGAATGAGCAGTTCTTC. Translation gives CASSINSGRGNEQFF. The full variable domain, rest sourced from reference TRBV9 and TRBJ2-1, is DSGVTQTPKHLITATGQRVTLRCSPRSGDLSVYWYQQSLDQGLQFLIQYYNGEERAKGNILERFSAQQFPDLHSELNLSSLELGDSALYFCASSINSGRGNEQFFGPGTRLTVL.

The chain carries TRBV28 and TRBJ2-2; TRBD1 aligns across 12 bases. The V gene's germline CDR1 is MDHEN and CDR2 SYDVKM. The length of the CDR3 is 16 residues. Trimming at V came to 4 bases and at J to 5 bases, leaving 5 bases not matched to a gene. The CDR3 reads CASSSGTGGFTGELFF. CDR3 coding DNA: TGTGCCAGCAGTTCCGGGACAGGGGGCTTTACCGGGGAGCTGTTTTTT. The full variable domain, rest sourced from reference TRBV28 and TRBJ2-2, is DVKVTQSSRYLVKRTGEKVFLECVQDMDHENMFWYRQDPGLGLRLIYFSYDVKMKEKGDIPEGYSVSREKKERFSLILESASTNQTSMYLCASSSGTGGFTGELFFGEGSRLTVL.

This chain joins TRBV5-8 and TRBJ1-2; D not resolved. The V gene lost 0 bases and the J gene lost 3 bases, with 6 bases spanning the gap. The CDR3 consists of 13 residues. Germline CDR1 SGHTS, CDR2 YDEGEE. This CDR3 is CASSLGQYYGYTF. The CDR3, as DNA: TGTGCCAGCAGCTTGGGACAATACTATGGCTACACCTTC.

This clone was recorded only once. The chain couples TRBV19 to TRBJ1-1, with D perhaps matching TRBD1 (5 bases). Trimming left V 6 bases short and J 5 bases short, with 13 bases between. CDR3 length: 13 residues. Germline V gene lookup returns CDR1 LNHDA and CDR2 SQIVND (reference sequence). CDR3 residues: CASRFRVSTEAFF. CDR3 DNA: TGTGCCAGTAGGTTCAGGGTTTCTACTGAAGCTTTCTTT.

This chain uses TRBV28 with TRBJ2-1; 12 bases line up with TRBD2. Germline CDR1 is MDHEN and CDR2 is SYDVKM. The CDR3 consists of 17 residues. V shed 5 bases and J 4 bases; nucleotides not matched to a gene: 9. The CDR3 coding sequence is TGTGCCAGCAGTATCCCCGGGACTAGCGGGTTTTACAATGAGCAGTTCTTC. Amino acids: CASSIPGTSGFYNEQFF.

The chain is built from TRBV5-1 and TRBJ2-2; D uncertain. Trimming cost V 3 bases and J 5 bases, with 8 bases left between them. Germline V gene sequence: CDR1 SGHRS, CDR2 YFSETQ. This CDR3 is built from 13 residues. The CDR3 DNA reads as TGCGCCAGCAGCTCCACATTAACCGGGGAGCTGTTTTTT. It translates to CASSSTLTGELFF.

This sequence joins TRBV10-3 and TRBJ2-3; 14 positions agree with TRBD2. There are 16 residues in the CDR3. Germline assignment: CDR1 ENHRY and CDR2 SYGVKD. V lost 11 bases, J lost 3 bases, and 10 bases stayed unmatched. CDR3 sequence: CASNPGTSGRTDTQYF. CDR3 nucleotides: TGTGCCTCGAACCCTGGGACTAGCGGGAGAACAGATACGCAGTATTTT.

The rearrangement joins TRBV27 to TRBJ1-6; D may be TRBD1 (6 bases). Germline-derived CDR1 and CDR2 are MNHEY and SMNVEV (reference sequence). The CDR3 spans 16 residues. The ends were cut back, 6 bases at V and 10 bases at J, with 22 bases in the middle. This CDR3 reads CASRGFAGVTGSPLHF. CDR3 DNA sequence: TGTGCCAGCAGGGGATTTGCAGGGGTAACAGGGTCACCCCTCCACTTT.

The rearrangement uses TRBV5-1 and TRBJ1-6; TRBD1 agrees at 9 bases. There are 19 residues in the CDR3. CDR1 SGHRS and CDR2 YFSETQ come from the germline V gene. The V and J ends lost 1 base and 5 bases, in that order; junction bases with no gene match: 13. Written as DNA, the CDR3 is TGCGCCAGCAGCTTGAAGTTGGGACAGGGATCCCTCAATAATTCACCCCTCCACTTT. It encodes CASSLKLGQGSLNNSPLHF. Together with reference TRBV5-1 and TRBJ1-6, the CDR3 gives the full variable domain: KAGVTQTPRYLIKTRGQQVTLSCSPISGHRSVSWYQQTPGQGLQFLFEYFSETQRNKGNFPGRFSGRQFSNSRSEMNVSTLELGDSALYLCASSLKLGQGSLNNSPLHFGNGTRLTVT.

The V and J genes are TRBV6-2 or TRBV6-3 and TRBJ1-2; D uncertain. Looked up from germline, CDR1 is MNHEY and CDR2 is SVGEGT. The CDR3 has 13 amino acids. The V and J ends lost 2 bases and 8 bases respectively, with 12 bases between them. The CDR3 DNA reads TGTGCCAGCAGTTACGGTTCGGGGAGCGGCTACACCTTC. It translates to CASSYGSGSGYTF.

The chain links TRBV12-2 to TRBJ1-5. TRBV12-2 corresponds to a pseudogene. The CDR3 totals 16 residues. The CDR3 loop reads CASRLSDPDSNQPQHF. The CDR3 bases are TGTGCAAGTCGCTTAAGCGATCCTGATAGCAATCAGCCCCAGCATTTT.

The V gene is TRBV28, the J gene TRBJ1-2, with D maybe TRBD1 (5 bases). CDR3 length: 14 residues. Germline CDR1 MDHEN, CDR2 SYDVKM. Trimming removed 6 bases at V and 2 bases at J, with 13 bases between. CDR3 nucleotides: TGTGCCAGCAGCCCCCCGACAGCGAACTATGGCTACACCTTC. It encodes CASSPPTANYGYTF.

This rearrangement joins TRBV19 to TRBJ2-7; perhaps TRBD2 as D (5 bases). This CDR3 contains 14 residues. V gave up 1 base and J gave up 2 bases, with 9 bases separating them. Looked up from germline, CDR1 is LNHDA and CDR2 is SQIVND (reference sequence). CDR3 residues: CASSIGSGTYEQYF. In DNA form, the CDR3 reads TGTGCCAGTAGTATAGGGTCGGGGACCTACGAGCAGTACTTC.

V and J are TRBV18 and TRBJ2-7; D ambiguous. The CDR3 covers 14 residues. The germline V gene has CDR1 KGHSH and CDR2 LQKENI. V lost 1 base and J lost 4, with 11 bases in between. The CDR3 DNA is TGTGCCAGCTCACCACTGGGCAGCCGGTACGAGCAGTACTTC. As protein: CASSPLGSRYEQYF.

The CDR3 coding sequence is TGTGCCAGCAGCGCCACAGGGACCCCCTCTGGAAACACCATATATTTT. This encodes CASSATGTPSGNTIYF. The gene calls are TRBV9 and TRBJ1-3, with a tentative D call TRBD1 (6 bases). The V end lost 3 bases, the J end lost 0 bases, and 13 bases lay between the germline ends. The germline V gene encodes CDR1 SGDLS and CDR2 YYNGEE. This CDR3 has 16 residues. The complete variable domain, with remaining parts taken from reference TRBV9 and TRBJ1-3, reads DSGVTQTPKHLITATGQRVTLRCSPRSGDLSVYWYQQSLDQGLQFLIQYYNGEERAKGNILERFSAQQFPDLHSELNLSSLELGDSALYFCASSATGTPSGNTIYFGEGSWLTVV.

The rearrangement uses TRBV19 and TRBJ1-2; D is possibly TRBD1 (5 bases). V was cut by 7 bases and J by 4 bases, with 13 bases left in between. Germline V gene data show CDR1 as LNHDA and CDR2 as SQIVND (reference sequence). This CDR3 contains 13 residues. The CDR3 DNA reads as TGTGCCAGTATTGGGGTCAGGGCCTATGGCTACACCTTC. Encoded protein: CASIGVRAYGYTF.

This clone was seen only once. The chain combines TRBV9 with TRBJ1-3; tentatively, D is TRBD1 (6 bases). Germline lookup yields CDR1 SGDLS and CDR2 YYNGEE. V lost 4 bases and J 2 bases, leaving 22 bases between the germline ends. This CDR3 is 18 amino acids long. In DNA, the CDR3 is TGTGCCAGCAGCACCCGGACAGCCCGGAATGTGCCTGGAAACACCATATATTTT. Translating gives CASSTRTARNVPGNTIYF.

J is TRBJ2-1 and V is TRBV14, with D perhaps TRBD2 (7 bases). V dropped 3 bases and J dropped 3 bases, with 15 bases sitting between them. The CDR3 is made up of 16 amino acids. Germline lookup yields CDR1 SGHDN and CDR2 FVKESK. CDR3 sequence: CASSQGGGSGYNEQFF. DNA for the CDR3: TGTGCCAGCAGCCAGGGGGGGGGCAGTGGCTACAATGAGCAGTTCTTC.